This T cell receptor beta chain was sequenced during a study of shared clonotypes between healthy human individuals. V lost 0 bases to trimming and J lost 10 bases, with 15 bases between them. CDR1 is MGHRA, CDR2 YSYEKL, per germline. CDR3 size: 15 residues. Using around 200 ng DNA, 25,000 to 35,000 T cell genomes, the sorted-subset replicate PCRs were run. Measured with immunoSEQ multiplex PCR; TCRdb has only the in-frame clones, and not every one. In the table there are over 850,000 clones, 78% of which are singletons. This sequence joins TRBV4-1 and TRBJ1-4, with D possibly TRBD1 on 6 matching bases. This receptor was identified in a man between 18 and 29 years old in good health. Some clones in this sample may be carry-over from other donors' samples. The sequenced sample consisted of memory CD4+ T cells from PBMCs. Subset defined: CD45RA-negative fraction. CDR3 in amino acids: CASSQDSRGRGKLFF. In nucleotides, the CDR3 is TGCGCCAGCAGCCAAGATAGCCGGGGGCGAGGAAAACTGTTTTTT.